This T cell receptor beta chain was identified in a study of CD8+ T cells in alopecia areata. For the study at large: Tofacitinib exposure lasted 6 to 18 months, followed by 6 months off drug. Study observations and caveats: In scalp and blood, many expanded lesional clones persisted during tofacitinib. Tofacitinib produced a significant decrease in scalp clonality and in expanded CD8+ clones among the top 100. Normal scalp showed lower clonality than lesional scalp, especially alopecia totalis/universalis.

Reverse transcribed after extraction, RNA yielded cDNA as the sequencing template. Assay: immunoSEQ multiplex PCR; the TCRdb copy retains only in-frame clones and omits some. The table lists about 19,000 clones, 59% of them singletons, with around 8% in the top ten. By share, this clone counts as medium-sized. Its antigen is currently unknown. With 1 base removed from V and 1 base from J, the gap between germline ends came to 11 bases. This CDR3 comprises 15 residues. Germline V CDR1 and CDR2: MDHEN, SYDVKM. The treatment denotes: oral pan-JAK inhibitor, 5-10 mg twice daily. The investigators collected lesional scalp punch biopsies and peripheral blood from alopecia areata patients.

The receptor's source is a human donor with alopecia areata. V usage is TRBV28 and J usage is TRBJ2-7, with a weak D call TRBD1 (6 bases). This sample comprised skin, obtained at week 4, from a patient treated with tofacitinib. This chain's CDR3 is CASSLYPGTSYEQYF. The CDR3 DNA sequence: TGTGCCAGCAGTTTATATCCCGGGACATCCTACGAGCAGTACTTC.